This T cell receptor beta chain comes out of a study of blood T cell repertoires in COVID-19. The overall study: The study drew acute and convalescent COVID-19 samples from the United States, Italy and Spain. Sample material is recorded as cDNA or gDNA derived from T cells, B-cell-depleted T cells, or PBMCs.

Trimming left V 5 bases short and J 0 bases short, with 16 bases between. The germline V gene encodes CDR1 SQVTM and CDR2 ANQGSEA. The CDR3 covers 15 residues. In the authors' methods: Nucleated cell number was recorded as an estimate derived from reference gene primer amplification. The data were produced by immunoSEQ multiplex PCR, yet TCRdb's version contains in-frame clones alone and is incomplete. The DNA gave D and trimming, while V, J and clone size come from that table. The profile covers about 260,000 clones, with around 87% appearing a single time and 1.5% taken by the ten largest. This receptor was taken from a woman aged 40 to 49 who had recovered from COVID-19. Input material: peripheral blood. V is TRBV29-1 and J is TRBJ1-1; a possible D gene is TRBD1 (6 bases). CDR3 DNA sequence: TGCAGCGTTCCCCGCTGGGGGCTGATGAACACTGAAGCTTTCTTT. Translating gives CSVPRWGLMNTEAFF. The complete variable domain, with remaining parts taken from reference TRBV29-1 and TRBJ1-1, reads SAVISQKPSRDICQRGTSLTIQCQVDSQVTMMFWYRQQPGQSLTLIATANQGSEATYESGFVIDKFPISRPNLTFSTLTVSNMSPEDSSIYLCSVPRWGLMNTEAFFGQGTRLTVV.